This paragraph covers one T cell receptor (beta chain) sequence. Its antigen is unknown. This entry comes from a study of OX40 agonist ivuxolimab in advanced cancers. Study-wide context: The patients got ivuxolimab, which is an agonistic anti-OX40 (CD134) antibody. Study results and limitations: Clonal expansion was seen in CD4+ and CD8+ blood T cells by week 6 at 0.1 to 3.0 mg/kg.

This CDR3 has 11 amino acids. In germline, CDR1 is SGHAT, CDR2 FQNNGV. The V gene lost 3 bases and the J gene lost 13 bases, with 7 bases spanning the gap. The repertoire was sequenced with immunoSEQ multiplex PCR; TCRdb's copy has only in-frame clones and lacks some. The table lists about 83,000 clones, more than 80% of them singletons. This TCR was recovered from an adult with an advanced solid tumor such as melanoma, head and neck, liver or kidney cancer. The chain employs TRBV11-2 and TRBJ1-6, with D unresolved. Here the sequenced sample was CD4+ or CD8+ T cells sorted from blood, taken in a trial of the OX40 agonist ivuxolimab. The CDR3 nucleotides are TGTGCCAGCAGCTTCTCTGATCCCCTCCACTTT. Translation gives CASSFSDPLHF.